This T cell receptor beta chain was observed in a study of blood T cells in healthy people across ages. Whole-study results and caveats: Changes in expanded clonotypes were possibly confounded, as the CMV status of donors was unknown. Per million T cells, TCR beta diversity dropped about linearly as age rose.

Comment on this clonotype: The antigen is not known.

The CDR3 spans 15 residues. With V trimmed by 8 bases and J by 8 bases, 11 bases remained unmatched. Sample-barcoded 5' priming and a J-beta primer mix drove a second PCR of about 6 to 12 cycles. Every cDNA molecule bore a tag from a template-switch adaptor containing 12 random nucleotides. CDR3-containing paired-end reads numbering at least 2.5 million came from each sample. TCRdb ran MiXCR on the 5' RACE reads and lists one entry per CDR3 protein. The repertoire holds about 1.8 million distinct CDR3 sequences, roughly 52% seen once, with around 2.1% in the top ten. This chain joins TRBV12-3 or TRBV12-4 and TRBJ2-1, with 11 bases aligning to TRBD2. The sequenced sample consisted of blood. The TCR comes from a middle-aged woman in good health. The CDR3 is CASGIAGGPQHEQFF. The CDR3 coding sequence is TGTGCCAGCGGAATAGCGGGGGGGCCCCAACATGAGCAGTTCTTC.